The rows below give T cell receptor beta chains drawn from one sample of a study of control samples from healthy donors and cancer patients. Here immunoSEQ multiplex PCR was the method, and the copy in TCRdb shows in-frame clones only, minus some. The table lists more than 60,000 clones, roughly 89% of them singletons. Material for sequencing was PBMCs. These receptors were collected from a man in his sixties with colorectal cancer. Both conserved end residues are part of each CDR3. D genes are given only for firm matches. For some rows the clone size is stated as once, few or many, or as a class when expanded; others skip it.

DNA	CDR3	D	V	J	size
TGTGCCAGCAGCATAAGACAGGGGCCCTCCTACGAGCAGTACTTC	CASSIRQGPSYEQYF	TRBD1	TRBV7-8	TRBJ2-7	-
TGTGCCAGCAGCTTCAGTGACACTGAAGCTTTCTTT	CASSFSDTEAFF	-	TRBV11-2	TRBJ1-1	-
TGTGCCAGCAGACTCTGGGGGCCTAGCAATCAGCCCCAGCATTTT	CASRLWGPSNQPQHF	-	TRBV5-6	TRBJ1-5	-
TGTGCCAGCAGCCATTGGGCAGGGGCAACCTACGAGCAGTACTTC	CASSHWAGATYEQYF	-	TRBV27	TRBJ2-7	-
TGTGCCAGCAGCATTCAGGGGGCGGCCGGGGAGCTGTTTTTT	CASSIQGAAGELFF	TRBD1	TRBV6-5	TRBJ2-2	-
TGTGCCAGCAGCCCCCGGGACAACGCTGAAGCTTTCTTT	CASSPRDNAEAFF	-	TRBV3-1/TRBV3-2	TRBJ1-1	few
TGTGCCAGCAGTTACCAGGAGGGCAGGGGTTTGGACGAGCAGTACTTC	CASSYQEGRGLDEQYF	-	TRBV6-5	TRBJ2-7	-
TGTGCCAGCAGCTTAGGTGCTAACTATGGCTACACCTTC	CASSLGANYGYTF	-	TRBV11-3	TRBJ1-2	-
TGTGCCAGCAGCTTATGGAGCACCGGGGAGCTGTTTTTT	CASSLWSTGELFF	-	TRBV7-9	TRBJ2-2	-
TGTGCCAGCTCACAGGTGACAGGGAGGCAGTCCTACGAGCAGTACTTC	CASSQVTGRQSYEQYF	-	TRBV18	TRBJ2-7	-
TGTGCCATCAGCGGAGGTGGGCCGGATACGCAGTATTTT	CAISGGGPDTQYF	-	TRBV10-3	TRBJ2-3	once
TGCGCCAGCAGCTTGGAGGGAGCCACAGCCGGGGGTCAGTTC	CASSLEGATAGGQF	-	TRBV5-1	TRBJ2-7	-
TGTGCCAGCTCACCTAGGAGTCAGGGGCTGGGCACTGAAGCTTTCTTT	CASSPRSQGLGTEAFF	-	TRBV18	TRBJ1-1	-
TGTGCCAGCACCCCCAGGGGAGGTAATTCACCCCTCCACTTT	CASTPRGGNSPLHF	-	TRBV13	TRBJ1-6	once
TGTGCCAGCAGTGCGGGACAGATCTACGAGCAGTACTTC	CASSAGQIYEQYF	-	TRBV6-6	TRBJ2-7	-
TGTGCCAGCAGCGTAGCCCCGGTTGAAGGAAACACCATATATTTT	CASSVAPVEGNTIYF	-	TRBV9	TRBJ1-3	-
TGTGCCAGCAGCCCAATACCAGGGGGCCGAAACACCGGGGAGCTGTTTTTT	CASSPIPGGRNTGELFF	TRBD1	TRBV3-1/TRBV3-2	TRBJ2-2	-
TGCGCCAGCAGGCCAATTCAGGGGAGGACTGAAGCTTTCTTT	CASRPIQGRTEAFF	-	TRBV4-1	TRBJ1-1	-
TGTGCCAGAAGTCAAAGACAGGGATGGAACACTGAAGCTTTCTTT	CARSQRQGWNTEAFF	TRBD1	TRBV5-3	TRBJ1-1	-
TGCAGCGCCCAGGACAGGGAATACAATGAGCAGTTCTTC	CSAQDREYNEQFF	TRBD1	TRBV29-1	TRBJ2-1	once
TGCGCCAGCAGCCAATTACAGGATGGCGGGGGGGCCCGTGAGACCCAGTACTTC	CASSQLQDGGGARETQYF	TRBD2	TRBV4-1	TRBJ2-5	-
TGCGCCAGCAGCGTCACCTCCGGGACTAGCAACGGGGAGCTGTTTTTT	CASSVTSGTSNGELFF	TRBD2	TRBV5-1	TRBJ2-2	-
TGCAGCGCCGGGGGGTGGGGCAGCACAGATACGCAGTATTTT	CSAGGWGSTDTQYF	TRBD2	TRBV29-1	TRBJ2-3	-
TGTGCCAGCAGCCAAGATGTCAGCGGGGGGGACCCTCCCTACTACAATGAGCAGTTCTTC	CASSQDVSGGDPPYYNEQFF	TRBD2	TRBV3-1/TRBV3-2	TRBJ2-1	-
TGCGCCAGCAGCCATCACGCCGGGACAGGCGGGGAAAAACTGTTTTTT	CASSHHAGTGGEKLFF	TRBD1	TRBV4-1	TRBJ1-4	-
TGTGCCTGCCGGGGCGGAGGCGCAACTAATGAAAAACTGTTTTTT	CACRGGGATNEKLFF	-	TRBV28	TRBJ1-4	-
TGTGCCAGCAGTGAATCGTGGGACGGAACGTCTGGAAACACCATATATTTT	CASSESWDGTSGNTIYF	-	TRBV2	TRBJ1-3	-
TGTGCCACTCATGGACAGGGGTTGAATTCACCCCTCCACTTT	CATHGQGLNSPLHF	TRBD1	TRBV19	TRBJ1-6	-
TGTGCCAGCCTGGGACTAGCGGGGGGGACCTACAATGAGCAGTTCTTC	CASLGLAGGTYNEQFF	TRBD2	TRBV2	TRBJ2-1	-
TGCGCCAGCAGCTTGGATGCACAGGGGAACACCGGGGAGCTGTTTTTT	CASSLDAQGNTGELFF	-	TRBV5-1	TRBJ2-2	-
TGTGCCAGTAGTATGCGGCAGGCCTCCTACGAGCAGTACTTC	CASSMRQASYEQYF	-	TRBV19	TRBJ2-7	-
TGCGCCAGTGGACTAGCGGGGAGCACCGGGGAGCTGTTTTTT	CASGLAGSTGELFF	TRBD2	TRBV4-3	TRBJ2-2	once
TGCGCCAGCAGCCAAGAACGGACGATTCCGGGCTACACCTTC	CASSQERTIPGYTF	-	TRBV4-1	TRBJ1-2	-
TGTGCCAGCAGTTACAAACTAGCGCTTGAGCAGTTCTTC	CASSYKLALEQFF	TRBD2	TRBV6-5	TRBJ2-1	-
TGTGCCAGCAGTCCGGGACCTCCCTATGGCTACACCTTC	CASSPGPPYGYTF	-	TRBV12-3/TRBV12-4	TRBJ1-2	few
TGTGCCAGCAGTCGATCTCGACAGGGGACCTACAATGAGCAGTTCTTC	CASSRSRQGTYNEQFF	TRBD1	TRBV6-6	TRBJ2-1	once
TGTGCCAGCAGCTCTCTGGGAACAGTGGGGAATCAGCCCCAGCATTTT	CASSSLGTVGNQPQHF	-	TRBV7-2	TRBJ1-5	few
TGTGCCAGCAGCCCCGGTTGGGGTACCGGGGAGCTGTTTTTT	CASSPGWGTGELFF	-	TRBV6-2/TRBV6-3	TRBJ2-2	-
TGTGCCAGCAGCCCCGGACAGGGTGCAGATCAGCCCCAGCATTTT	CASSPGQGADQPQHF	TRBD1	TRBV7-8	TRBJ1-5	-
TGTGCCAGCTCTCGAATCGGGACAGGGAGCTCCTACGAGCAGTACTTC	CASSRIGTGSSYEQYF	TRBD1	TRBV18	TRBJ2-7	-
TGCAGCGTTGAAGATCGGGGGAGAAGTGGGAATGAGCAGTTCTTC	CSVEDRGRSGNEQFF	-	TRBV29-1	TRBJ2-1	few
TGTGCCAGCAGCTTGACTAGCGGGGACTCCTACGAGCAGTACTTC	CASSLTSGDSYEQYF	TRBD2	TRBV11-2	TRBJ2-7	-
TGTGCCAGCAGCCAAGATTCCAGGGGGCTTGGCTACACCTTC	CASSQDSRGLGYTF	TRBD1	TRBV14	TRBJ1-2	-
TGTGCCAGCAGCTTCCCAGGGCATGGCTACACCTTC	CASSFPGHGYTF	-	TRBV11-3	TRBJ1-2	-
TGTGCCAGCACGCGAGGGGGGAACACTGAAGCTTTCTTT	CASTRGGNTEAFF	-	TRBV12-3/TRBV12-4	TRBJ1-1	-
TGTGCCATCAGTGAGGCCAGGGGAGGCTACGAGCAGTACTTC	CAISEARGGYEQYF	-	TRBV10-3	TRBJ2-7	-
TGTGCCAGCAGCAAAGAAGCCCTCGGAGGATTAGATACGCAGTATTTT	CASSKEALGGLDTQYF	-	TRBV21-1	TRBJ2-3	-
TGTGCCAGCAGTAGTACAGTTAATCAGCCCCAGCATTTT	CASSSTVNQPQHF	-	TRBV7-8	TRBJ1-5	-
TGCGCCAGCAGCCCGGGACTAGCGGGGGTCGGGGAGCTGTTTTTT	CASSPGLAGVGELFF	TRBD2	TRBV4-1	TRBJ2-2	-
TGTGCCAGCAGCTTGAGCGGGGGCGGAGAGACCCAGTACTTC	CASSLSGGGETQYF	TRBD2	TRBV11-3	TRBJ2-5	-
TGTGCCACTCCAACCGACAGGGGGGGAGAGACCCAGTACTTC	CATPTDRGGETQYF	-	TRBV21-1	TRBJ2-5	once
TGCAGTGCTAGTTCTTTGTTCGGGACAGGGGGTTTGAATGAGCAGTTCTTC	CSASSLFGTGGLNEQFF	TRBD1	TRBV20-1	TRBJ2-1	few
TGCAGTGCTAGTAATACAGGGGGCCTCCGTAATCAGCCCCAGCATTTT	CSASNTGGLRNQPQHF	TRBD1	TRBV20-1	TRBJ1-5	-
TGTGCCAGCAGCCAACTAGTCGTCAATGAGCAGTTCTTC	CASSQLVVNEQFF	-	TRBV14	TRBJ2-1	-
TGTGCCAGCAGCCCCGACGGGATCTACGAGCAGTACTTC	CASSPDGIYEQYF	-	TRBV2	TRBJ2-7	-
TGTGCCAGCAGCCCTGAAGGGGCCTTGGAGCAGTACTTC	CASSPEGALEQYF	-	TRBV2	TRBJ2-7	-
TGTGCCAGTAGTATAGGATCATCCACTGAAGCTTTCTTT	CASSIGSSTEAFF	-	TRBV19	TRBJ1-1	-
TGTGCCAGCAGTCCCGGACTAGCGGCGGCAGATACGCAGTATTTT	CASSPGLAAADTQYF	TRBD2	TRBV27	TRBJ2-3	-
TGTGCCAGCAGGGGGACAGGGGCGAATGGCTACACCTTC	CASRGTGANGYTF	TRBD1	TRBV6-4	TRBJ1-2	-